This T cell receptor beta chain emerged from a study of cytomegalovirus exposure and HLA in healthy donors. In the case of this clone: Its specificity is unknown.

CDR3 length: 16 amino acids. The V gene end was trimmed by 4 bases and the J gene end by 4 bases; junction bases not matched to a gene: 7. Germline CDR1 is SGHRS and CDR2 is YFSETQ. Each donor's status was that of a healthy bone marrow donor. Study results and caveats: Some V segments, TRBV6-2 and TRBV6-3 among them, were indistinguishable and were therefore excluded. Common viral pathogens seemed, in a later analysis, to connect with several of the most significant clusters. In a later analysis, HLA-C alleles had the fewest associated TCRs, DRB1 alleles the most.

Primers: 60 Vbeta forward and 13 Jbeta reverse. This table comes from immunoSEQ multiplex PCR, and its TCRdb copy is limited to in-frame clones, with some not included. This table holds roughly 120,000 clones, approximately 70% found once. The source is a man aged 35-49 years in good health and CMV-seronegative. V is TRBV5-1 and J is TRBJ2-2, with 10 bases fitting TRBD1. Specimen: PBMCs. The CDR3 spells CASSPTGGVSTGELFF. Here the CDR3 DNA reads TGCGCCAGCAGCCCGACAGGGGGCGTTAGCACCGGGGAGCTGTTTTTT. Full variable domain (remainder filled in from reference TRBV5-1 and TRBJ2-2): KAGVTQTPRYLIKTRGQQVTLSCSPISGHRSVSWYQQTPGQGLQFLFEYFSETQRNKGNFPGRFSGRQFSNSRSEMNVSTLELGDSALYLCASSPTGGVSTGELFFGEGSRLTVL.